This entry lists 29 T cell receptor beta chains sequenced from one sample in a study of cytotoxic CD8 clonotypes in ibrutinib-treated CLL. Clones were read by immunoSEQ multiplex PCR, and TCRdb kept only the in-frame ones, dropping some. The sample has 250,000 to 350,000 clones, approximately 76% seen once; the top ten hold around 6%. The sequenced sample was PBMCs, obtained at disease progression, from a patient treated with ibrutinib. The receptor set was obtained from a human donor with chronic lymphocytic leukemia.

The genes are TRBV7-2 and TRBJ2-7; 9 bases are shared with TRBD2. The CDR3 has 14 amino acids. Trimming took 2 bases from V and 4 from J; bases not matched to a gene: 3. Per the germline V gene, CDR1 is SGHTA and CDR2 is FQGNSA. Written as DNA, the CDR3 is TGTGCCAGCAGCTTACTAGCGGGGCAATACGAGCAGTACTTC. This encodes CASSLLAGQYEQYF.

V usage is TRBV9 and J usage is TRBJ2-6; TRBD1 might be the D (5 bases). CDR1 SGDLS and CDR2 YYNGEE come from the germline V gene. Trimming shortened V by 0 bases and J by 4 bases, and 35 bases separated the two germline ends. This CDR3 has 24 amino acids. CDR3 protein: CASSVDRQSVNRWLYQSGANVLTF. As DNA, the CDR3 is TGTGCCAGCAGCGTAGATCGGCAATCAGTAAACAGGTGGCTTTATCAGTCCGGGGCCAACGTCCTGACTTTC.

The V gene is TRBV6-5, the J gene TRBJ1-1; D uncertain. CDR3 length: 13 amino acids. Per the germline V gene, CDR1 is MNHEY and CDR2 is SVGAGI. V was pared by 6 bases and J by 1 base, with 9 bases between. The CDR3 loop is CASSQTRNTEAFF. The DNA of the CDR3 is TGTGCCAGCAGCCAAACAAGGAACACTGAAGCTTTCTTT.

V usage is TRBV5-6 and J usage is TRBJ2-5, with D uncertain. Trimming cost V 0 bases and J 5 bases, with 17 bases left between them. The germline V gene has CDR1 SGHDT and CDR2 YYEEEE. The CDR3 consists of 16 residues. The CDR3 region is CASSLGATLLGETQYF. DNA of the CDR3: TGTGCCAGCAGCTTGGGAGCGACACTTCTCGGGGAGACCCAGTACTTC.

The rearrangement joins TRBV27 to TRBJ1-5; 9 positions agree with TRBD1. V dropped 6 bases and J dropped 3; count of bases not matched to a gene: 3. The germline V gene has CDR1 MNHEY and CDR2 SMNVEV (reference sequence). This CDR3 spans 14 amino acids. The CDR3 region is CASSRTGVNQPQHF. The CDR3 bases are TGTGCCAGCAGCCGGACAGGGGTCAATCAGCCCCAGCATTTT.

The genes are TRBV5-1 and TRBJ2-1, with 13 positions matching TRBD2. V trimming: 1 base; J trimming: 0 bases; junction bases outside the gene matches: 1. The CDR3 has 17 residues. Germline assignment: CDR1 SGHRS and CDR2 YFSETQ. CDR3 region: CASSLRTSGSSYNEQFF. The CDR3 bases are TGCGCCAGCAGCTTGAGGACTAGCGGGAGCTCCTACAATGAGCAGTTCTTC. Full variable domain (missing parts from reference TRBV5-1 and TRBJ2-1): KAGVTQTPRYLIKTRGQQVTLSCSPISGHRSVSWYQQTPGQGLQFLFEYFSETQRNKGNFPGRFSGRQFSNSRSEMNVSTLELGDSALYLCASSLRTSGSSYNEQFFGPGTRLTVL.

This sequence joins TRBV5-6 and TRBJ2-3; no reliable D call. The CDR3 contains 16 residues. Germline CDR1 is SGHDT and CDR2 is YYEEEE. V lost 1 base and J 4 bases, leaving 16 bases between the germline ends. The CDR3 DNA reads TGTGCCAGCAGCTTGCCCCCTTATGATCTTCCAGATACGCAGTATTTT. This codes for CASSLPPYDLPDTQYF.

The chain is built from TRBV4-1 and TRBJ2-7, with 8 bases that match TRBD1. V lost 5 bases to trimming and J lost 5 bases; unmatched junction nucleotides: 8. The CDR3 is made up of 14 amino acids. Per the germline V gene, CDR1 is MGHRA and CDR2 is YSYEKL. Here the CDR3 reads CASSSNRGINEQYF. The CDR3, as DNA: TGCGCCAGCAGCTCGAACAGGGGGATCAACGAGCAGTACTTC.

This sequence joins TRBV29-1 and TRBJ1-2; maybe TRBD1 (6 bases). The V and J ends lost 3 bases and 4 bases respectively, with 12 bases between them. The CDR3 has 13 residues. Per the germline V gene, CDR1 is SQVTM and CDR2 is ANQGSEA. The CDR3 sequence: CSVDFQGIYGYTF. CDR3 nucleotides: TGCAGCGTTGATTTTCAGGGGATCTATGGCTACACCTTC. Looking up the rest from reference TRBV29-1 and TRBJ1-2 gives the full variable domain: SAVISQKPSRDICQRGTSLTIQCQVDSQVTMMFWYRQQPGQSLTLIATANQGSEATYESGFVIDKFPISRPNLTFSTLTVSNMSPEDSSIYLCSVDFQGIYGYTFGSGTRLTVV.

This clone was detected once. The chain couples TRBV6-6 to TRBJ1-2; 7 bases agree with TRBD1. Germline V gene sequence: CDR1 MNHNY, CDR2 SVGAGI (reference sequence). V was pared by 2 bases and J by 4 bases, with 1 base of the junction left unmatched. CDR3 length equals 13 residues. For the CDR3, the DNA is TGTGCCAGCAGTTACCCAGGGGGCTATGGCTACACCTTC. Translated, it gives CASSYPGGYGYTF.

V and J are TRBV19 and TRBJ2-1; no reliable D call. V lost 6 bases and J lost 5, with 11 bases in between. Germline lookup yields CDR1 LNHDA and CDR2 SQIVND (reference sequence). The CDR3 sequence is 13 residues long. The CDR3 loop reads CASRARGDNEQFF. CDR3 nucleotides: TGTGCCAGTAGGGCCCGCGGAGACAATGAGCAGTTCTTC.

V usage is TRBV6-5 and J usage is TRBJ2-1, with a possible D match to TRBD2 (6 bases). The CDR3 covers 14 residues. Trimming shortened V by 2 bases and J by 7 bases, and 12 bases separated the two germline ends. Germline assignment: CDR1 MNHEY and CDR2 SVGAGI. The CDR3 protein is CASSYERERNEQFF. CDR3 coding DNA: TGTGCCAGCAGTTACGAACGGGAGCGGAATGAGCAGTTCTTC.

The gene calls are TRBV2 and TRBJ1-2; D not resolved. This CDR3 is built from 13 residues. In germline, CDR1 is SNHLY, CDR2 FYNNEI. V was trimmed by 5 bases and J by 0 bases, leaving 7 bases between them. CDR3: CASSNPANYGYTF. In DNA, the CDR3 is TGTGCCAGCAGTAACCCGGCTAACTATGGCTACACCTTC.

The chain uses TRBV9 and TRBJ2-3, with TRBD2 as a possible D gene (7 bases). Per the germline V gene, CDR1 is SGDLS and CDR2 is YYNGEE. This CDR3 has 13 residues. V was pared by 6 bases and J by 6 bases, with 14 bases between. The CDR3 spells CASTRKGGDTQYF. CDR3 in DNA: TGTGCCAGCACCCGAAAGGGGGGGGATACGCAGTATTTT.

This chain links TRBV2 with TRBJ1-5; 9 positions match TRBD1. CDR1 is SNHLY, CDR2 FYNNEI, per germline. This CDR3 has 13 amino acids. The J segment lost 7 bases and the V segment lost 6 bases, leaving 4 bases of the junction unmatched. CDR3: CASRGTGLQPQHF. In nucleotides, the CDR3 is TGTGCCAGCAGGGGGACAGGGTTACAGCCCCAGCATTTT.

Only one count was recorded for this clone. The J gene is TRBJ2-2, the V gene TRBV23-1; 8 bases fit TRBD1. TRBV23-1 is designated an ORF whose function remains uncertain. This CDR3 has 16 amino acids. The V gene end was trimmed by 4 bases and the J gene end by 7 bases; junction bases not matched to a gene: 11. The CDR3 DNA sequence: TGCGCCAGCAGTCGACCGGGACAGGATATTAGCGGGGAGCTGTTTTTT. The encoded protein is CASSRPGQDISGELFF.

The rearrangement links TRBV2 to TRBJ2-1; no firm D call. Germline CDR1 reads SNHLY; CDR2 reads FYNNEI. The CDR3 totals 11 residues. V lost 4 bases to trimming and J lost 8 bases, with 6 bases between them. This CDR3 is CASSVGYEQFF. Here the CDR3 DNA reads TGTGCCAGCAGTGTAGGCTATGAGCAGTTCTTC.

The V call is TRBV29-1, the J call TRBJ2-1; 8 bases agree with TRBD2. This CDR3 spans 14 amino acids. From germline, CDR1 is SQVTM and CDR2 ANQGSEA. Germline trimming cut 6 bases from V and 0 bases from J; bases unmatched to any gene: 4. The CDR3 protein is CSVAGVPSYNEQFF. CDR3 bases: TGCAGCGTAGCGGGAGTCCCCTCCTACAATGAGCAGTTCTTC.

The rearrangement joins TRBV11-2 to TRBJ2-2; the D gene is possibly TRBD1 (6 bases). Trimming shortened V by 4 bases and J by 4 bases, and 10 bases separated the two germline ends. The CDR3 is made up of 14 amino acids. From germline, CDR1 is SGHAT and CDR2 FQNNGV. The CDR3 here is CASSSTGITGELFF. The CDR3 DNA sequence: TGTGCCAGCAGCTCTACAGGGATCACCGGGGAGCTGTTTTTT.

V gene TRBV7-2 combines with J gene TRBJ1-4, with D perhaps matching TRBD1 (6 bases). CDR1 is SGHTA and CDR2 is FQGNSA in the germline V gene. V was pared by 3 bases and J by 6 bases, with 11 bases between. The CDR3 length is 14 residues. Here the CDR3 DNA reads TGTGCCAGCAGCTTGTGGGGGCGCGATGAAAAACTGTTTTTT. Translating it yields CASSLWGRDEKLFF.

This CDR3 is CASSYSGREYGYTF. CDR3 coding DNA: TGTGCCAGCAGTTACTCGGGCAGGGAATATGGCTACACCTTC. The rearrangement joins TRBV6-5 to TRBJ1-2; a weak D match, TRBD1 (5 bases). Germline V gene sequence: CDR1 MNHEY, CDR2 SVGAGI. The CDR3 is 14 amino acids. V lost 0 bases to trimming and J lost 5 bases, with 10 bases between them.

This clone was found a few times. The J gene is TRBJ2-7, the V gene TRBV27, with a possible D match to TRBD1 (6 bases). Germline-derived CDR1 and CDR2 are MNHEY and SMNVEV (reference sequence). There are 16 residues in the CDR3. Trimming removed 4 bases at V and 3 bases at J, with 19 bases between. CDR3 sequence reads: CASSSPLRGSYYEQYF. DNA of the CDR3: TGTGCCAGCAGTTCCCCCCTCAGGGGTTCCTACTACGAGCAGTACTTC.

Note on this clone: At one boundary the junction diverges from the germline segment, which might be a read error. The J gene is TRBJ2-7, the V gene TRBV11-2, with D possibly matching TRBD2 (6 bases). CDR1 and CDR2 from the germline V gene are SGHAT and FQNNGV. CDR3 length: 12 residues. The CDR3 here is CASTGGGAREDF. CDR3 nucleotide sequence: TGTGCCAGCACCGGGGGTGGGGCCAGGGAGGACTTC.

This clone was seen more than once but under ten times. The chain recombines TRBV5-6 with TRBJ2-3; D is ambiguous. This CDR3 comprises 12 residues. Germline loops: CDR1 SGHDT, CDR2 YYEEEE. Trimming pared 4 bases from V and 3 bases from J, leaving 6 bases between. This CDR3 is CASSIGTDTQYF. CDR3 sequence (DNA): TGTGCCAGCAGCATAGGGACAGATACGCAGTATTTT.

The CDR3 region has the DNA TGTGCCAGCAGCCAAGATGGGGGGACTACCTACAATGAGCAGTTCTTC. It is translated as CASSQDGGTTYNEQFF. The rearrangement joins TRBV14 to TRBJ2-1; 7 nucleotides agree with TRBD2. The ends lost 0 bases at V and 2 bases at J; junction bases unmatched: 4. This CDR3 has 16 residues. Germline CDR1 and CDR2: SGHDN and FVKESK.

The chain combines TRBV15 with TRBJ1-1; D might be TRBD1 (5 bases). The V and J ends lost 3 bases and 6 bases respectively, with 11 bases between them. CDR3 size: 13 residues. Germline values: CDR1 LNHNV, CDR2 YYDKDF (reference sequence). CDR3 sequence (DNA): TGTGCCACCAGCAGGAGGGGTAAGGCTGAAGCTTTCTTT. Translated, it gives CATSRRGKAEAFF.

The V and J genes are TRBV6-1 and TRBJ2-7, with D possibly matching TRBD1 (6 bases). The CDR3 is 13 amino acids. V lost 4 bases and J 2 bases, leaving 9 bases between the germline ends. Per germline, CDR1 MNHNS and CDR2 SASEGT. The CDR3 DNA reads TGTGCCAGCAGTGTACAGGGTGCCTACGAGCAGTACTTC. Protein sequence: CASSVQGAYEQYF.

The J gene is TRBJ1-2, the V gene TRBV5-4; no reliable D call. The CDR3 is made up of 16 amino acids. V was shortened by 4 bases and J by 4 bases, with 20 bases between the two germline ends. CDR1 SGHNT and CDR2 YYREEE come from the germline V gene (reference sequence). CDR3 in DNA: TGTGCCAGCAGCGTTGAGGCCACCCGAAAGGGCTATGGCTACACCTTC. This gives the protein CASSVEATRKGYGYTF.

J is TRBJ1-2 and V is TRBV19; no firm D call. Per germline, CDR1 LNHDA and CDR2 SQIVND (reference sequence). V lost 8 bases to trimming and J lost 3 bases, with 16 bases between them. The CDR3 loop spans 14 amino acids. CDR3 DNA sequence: TGTGCCAGTCATGACTGGGTTCAAGACTATGGCTACACCTTC. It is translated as CASHDWVQDYGYTF.